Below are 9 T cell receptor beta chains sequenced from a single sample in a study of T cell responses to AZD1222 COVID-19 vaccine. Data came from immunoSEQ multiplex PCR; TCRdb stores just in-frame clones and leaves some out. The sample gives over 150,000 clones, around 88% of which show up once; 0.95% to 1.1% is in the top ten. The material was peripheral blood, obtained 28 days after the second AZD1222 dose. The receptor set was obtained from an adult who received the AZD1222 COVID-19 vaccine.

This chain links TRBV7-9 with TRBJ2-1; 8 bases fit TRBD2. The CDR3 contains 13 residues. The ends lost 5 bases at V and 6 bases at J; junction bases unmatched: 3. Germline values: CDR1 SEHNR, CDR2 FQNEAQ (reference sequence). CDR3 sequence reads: CASSPTSVNEQFF. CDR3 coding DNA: TGTGCCAGCAGCCCGACTAGCGTCAATGAGCAGTTCTTC.

The CDR3 reads CASSDNYEQYF. The CDR3 DNA reads TGTGCCAGCAGTGACAACTACGAGCAGTACTTC. The rearrangement uses TRBV6-1 and TRBJ2-7, with D unclear. The CDR3 runs to 11 residues. V was pared by 3 bases and J by 3 bases, with 3 bases between. Germline CDR1 MNHNS, CDR2 SASEGT.

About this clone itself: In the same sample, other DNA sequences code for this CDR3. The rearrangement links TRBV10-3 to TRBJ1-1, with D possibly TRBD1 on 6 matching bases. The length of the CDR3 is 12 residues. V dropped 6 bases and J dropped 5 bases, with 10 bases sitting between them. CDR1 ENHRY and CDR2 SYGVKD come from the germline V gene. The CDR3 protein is CAIRGGGTEAFF. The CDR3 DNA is TGTGCCATCAGAGGAGGGGGGACTGAAGCTTTCTTT.

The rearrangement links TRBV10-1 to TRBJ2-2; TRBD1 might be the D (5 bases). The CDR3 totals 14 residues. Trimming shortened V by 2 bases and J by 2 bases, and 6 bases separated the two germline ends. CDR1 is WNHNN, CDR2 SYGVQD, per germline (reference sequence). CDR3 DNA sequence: TGCGCCAGCAGTGAGAGGGGTAACACCGGGGAGCTGTTTTTT. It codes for CASSERGNTGELFF.

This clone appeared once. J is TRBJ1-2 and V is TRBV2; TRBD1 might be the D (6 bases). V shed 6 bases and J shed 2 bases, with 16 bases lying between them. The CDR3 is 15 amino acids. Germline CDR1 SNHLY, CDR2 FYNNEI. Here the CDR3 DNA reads TGTGCCAGCAGATTGGAGGCGGGGGCAAACTATGGCTACACCTTC. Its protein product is CASRLEAGANYGYTF.

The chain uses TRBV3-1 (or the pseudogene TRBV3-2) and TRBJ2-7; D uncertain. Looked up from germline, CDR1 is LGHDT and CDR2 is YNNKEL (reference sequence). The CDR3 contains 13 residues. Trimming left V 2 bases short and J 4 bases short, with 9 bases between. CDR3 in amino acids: CASSQSLKYEQYF. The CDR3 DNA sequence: TGTGCCAGCAGCCAAAGTTTGAAGTACGAGCAGTACTTC.

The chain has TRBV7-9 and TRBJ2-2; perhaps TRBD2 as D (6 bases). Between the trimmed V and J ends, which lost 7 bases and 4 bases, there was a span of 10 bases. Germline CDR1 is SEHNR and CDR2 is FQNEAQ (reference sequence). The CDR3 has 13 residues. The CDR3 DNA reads TGTGCCAGCACTTTGGGGGGCACCGGGGAGCTGTTTTTT. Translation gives CASTLGGTGELFF.

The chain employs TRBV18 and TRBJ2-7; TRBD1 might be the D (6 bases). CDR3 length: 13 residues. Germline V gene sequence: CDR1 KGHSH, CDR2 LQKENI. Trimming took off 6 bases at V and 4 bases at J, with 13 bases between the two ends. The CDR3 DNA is TGTGCCAGCTCGGACAGTCTCGCATACGAGCAGTACTTC. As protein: CASSDSLAYEQYF.

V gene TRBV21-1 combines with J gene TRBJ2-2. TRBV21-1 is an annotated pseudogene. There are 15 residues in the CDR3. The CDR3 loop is CASSKGGARTGELFF. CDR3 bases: TGTGCCAGCAGCAAAGGGGGGGCGCGCACCGGGGAGCTGTTTTTT.